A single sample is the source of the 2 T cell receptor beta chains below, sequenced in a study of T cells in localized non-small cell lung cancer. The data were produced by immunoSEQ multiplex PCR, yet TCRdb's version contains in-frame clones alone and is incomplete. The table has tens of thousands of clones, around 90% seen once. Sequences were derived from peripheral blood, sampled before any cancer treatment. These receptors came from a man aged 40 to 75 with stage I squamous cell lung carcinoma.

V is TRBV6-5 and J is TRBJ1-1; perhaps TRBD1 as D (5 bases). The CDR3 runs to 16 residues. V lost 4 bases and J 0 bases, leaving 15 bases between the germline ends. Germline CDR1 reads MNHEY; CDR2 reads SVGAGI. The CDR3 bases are TGTGCCAGCAGTTTCAGGGTTGGGGTAATGAACACTGAAGCTTTCTTT. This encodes CASSFRVGVMNTEAFF.

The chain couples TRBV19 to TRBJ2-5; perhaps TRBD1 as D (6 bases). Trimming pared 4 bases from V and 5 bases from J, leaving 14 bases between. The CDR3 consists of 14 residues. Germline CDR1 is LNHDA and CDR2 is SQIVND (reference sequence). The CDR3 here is CASSTQGAMETQYF. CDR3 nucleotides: TGTGCCAGTAGTACACAGGGAGCGATGGAGACCCAGTACTTC. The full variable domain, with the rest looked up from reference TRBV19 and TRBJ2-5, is DGGITQSPKYLFRKEGQNVTLSCEQNLNHDAMYWYRQDPGQGLRLIYYSQIVNDFQKGDIAEGYSVSREKKESFPLTVTSAQKNPTAFYLCASSTQGAMETQYFGPGTRLLVL.